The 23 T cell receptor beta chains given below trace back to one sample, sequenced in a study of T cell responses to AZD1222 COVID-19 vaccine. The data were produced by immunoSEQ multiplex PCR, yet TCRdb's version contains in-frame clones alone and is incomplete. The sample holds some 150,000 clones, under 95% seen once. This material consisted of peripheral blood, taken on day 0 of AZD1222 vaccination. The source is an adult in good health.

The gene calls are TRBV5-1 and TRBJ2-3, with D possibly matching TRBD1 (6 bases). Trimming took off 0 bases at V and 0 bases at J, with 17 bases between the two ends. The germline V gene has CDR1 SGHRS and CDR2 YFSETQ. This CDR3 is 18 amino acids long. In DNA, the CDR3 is TGCGCCAGCAGCTTGGCGTACACGGGGACAACTAGCACAGATACGCAGTATTTT. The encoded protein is CASSLAYTGTTSTDTQYF.

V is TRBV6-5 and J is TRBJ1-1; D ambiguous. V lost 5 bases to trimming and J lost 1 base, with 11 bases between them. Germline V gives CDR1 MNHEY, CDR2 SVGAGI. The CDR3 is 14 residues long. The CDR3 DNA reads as TGTGCCAGCAGTCCCCTCAGAACGAACACTGAAGCTTTCTTT. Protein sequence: CASSPLRTNTEAFF.

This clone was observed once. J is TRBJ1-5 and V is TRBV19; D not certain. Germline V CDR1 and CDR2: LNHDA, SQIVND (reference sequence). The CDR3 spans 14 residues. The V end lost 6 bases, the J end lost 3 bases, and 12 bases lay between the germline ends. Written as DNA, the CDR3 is TGTGCCAGTAGAGGCCGGGTTACCAATCAGCCCCAGCATTTT. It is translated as CASRGRVTNQPQHF.

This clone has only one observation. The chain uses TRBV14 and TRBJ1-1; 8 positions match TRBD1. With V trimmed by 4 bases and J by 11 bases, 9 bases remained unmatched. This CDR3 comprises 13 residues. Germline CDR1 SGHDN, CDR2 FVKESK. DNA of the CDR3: TGTGCCAGCAGCCCGCCTCATCAGGGGGCGGCTTTCTTT. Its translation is CASSPPHQGAAFF.

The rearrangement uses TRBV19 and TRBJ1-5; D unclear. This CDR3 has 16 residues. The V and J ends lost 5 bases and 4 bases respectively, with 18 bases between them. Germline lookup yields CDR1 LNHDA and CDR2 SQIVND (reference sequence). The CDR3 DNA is TGTGCCAGTAGTGTCCGGGTGTTCCTTAGGAATCAGCCCCAGCATTTT. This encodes CASSVRVFLRNQPQHF.

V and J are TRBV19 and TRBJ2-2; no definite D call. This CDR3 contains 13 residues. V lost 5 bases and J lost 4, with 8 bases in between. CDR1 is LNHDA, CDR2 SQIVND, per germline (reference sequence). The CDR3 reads CASSLQSTGELFF. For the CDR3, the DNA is TGTGCCAGTAGTCTACAGTCCACCGGGGAGCTGTTTTTT.

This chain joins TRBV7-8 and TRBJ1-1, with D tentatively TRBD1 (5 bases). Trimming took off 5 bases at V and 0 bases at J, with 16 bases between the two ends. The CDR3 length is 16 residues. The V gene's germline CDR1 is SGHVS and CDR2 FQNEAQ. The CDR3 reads CASSPGIQGLNTEAFF. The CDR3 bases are TGTGCCAGCAGCCCCGGGATTCAGGGACTGAACACTGAAGCTTTCTTT.

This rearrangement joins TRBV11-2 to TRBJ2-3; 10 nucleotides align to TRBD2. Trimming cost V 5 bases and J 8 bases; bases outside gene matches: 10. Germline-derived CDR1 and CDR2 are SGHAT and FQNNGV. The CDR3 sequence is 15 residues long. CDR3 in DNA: TGTGCCAGCAGCGACACTAGCGGGGACTTCCCTACGCAGTATTTT. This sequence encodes CASSDTSGDFPTQYF.

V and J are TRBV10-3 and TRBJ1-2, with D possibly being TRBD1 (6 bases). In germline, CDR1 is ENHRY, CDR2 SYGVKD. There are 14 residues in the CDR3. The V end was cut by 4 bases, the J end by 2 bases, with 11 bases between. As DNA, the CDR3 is TGTGCCATCAGTGCTGGAGACAGGAACTATGGCTACACCTTC. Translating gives CAISAGDRNYGYTF.

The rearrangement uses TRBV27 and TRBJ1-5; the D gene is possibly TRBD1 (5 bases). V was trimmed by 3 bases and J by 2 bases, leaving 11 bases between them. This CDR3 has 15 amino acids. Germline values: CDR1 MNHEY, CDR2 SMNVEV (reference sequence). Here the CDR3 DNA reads TGTGCCAGCAGTTTTCGGGGGACGGGCAATCAGCCCCAGCATTTT. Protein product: CASSFRGTGNQPQHF.

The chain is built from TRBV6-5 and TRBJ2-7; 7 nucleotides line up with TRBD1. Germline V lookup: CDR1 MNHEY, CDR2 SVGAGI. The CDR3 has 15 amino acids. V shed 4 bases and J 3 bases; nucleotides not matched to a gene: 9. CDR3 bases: TGTGCCAGCAGTTTAGTGGCAGGGGGTATCTACGAGCAGTACTTC. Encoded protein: CASSLVAGGIYEQYF.

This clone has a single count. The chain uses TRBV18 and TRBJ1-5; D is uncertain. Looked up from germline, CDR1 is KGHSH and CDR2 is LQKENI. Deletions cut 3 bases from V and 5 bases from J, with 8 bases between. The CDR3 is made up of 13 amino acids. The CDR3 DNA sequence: TGTGCCAGCTCACCCACCGGCGATCAGCCCCAGCATTTT. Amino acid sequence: CASSPTGDQPQHF.

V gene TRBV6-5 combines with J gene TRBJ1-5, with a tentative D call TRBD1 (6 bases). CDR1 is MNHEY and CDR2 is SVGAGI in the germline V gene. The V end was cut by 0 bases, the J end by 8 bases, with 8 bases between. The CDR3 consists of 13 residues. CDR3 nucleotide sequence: TGTGCCAGCAGTTACTCACAGGGCAAGCCCCAGCATTTT. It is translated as CASSYSQGKPQHF.

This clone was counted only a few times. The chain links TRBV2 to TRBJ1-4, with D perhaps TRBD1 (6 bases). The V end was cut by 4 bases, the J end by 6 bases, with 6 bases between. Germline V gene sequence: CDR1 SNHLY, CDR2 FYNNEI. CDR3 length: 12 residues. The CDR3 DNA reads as TGTGCCAGCAGTGGGACAGATGAAAAACTGTTTTTT. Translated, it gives CASSGTDEKLFF.

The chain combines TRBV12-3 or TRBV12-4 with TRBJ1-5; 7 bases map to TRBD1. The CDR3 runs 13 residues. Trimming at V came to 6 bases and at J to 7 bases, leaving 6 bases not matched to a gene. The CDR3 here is CASRQGGDQPQHF. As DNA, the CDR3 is TGTGCCAGCAGGCAAGGGGGCGACCAGCCCCAGCATTTT.

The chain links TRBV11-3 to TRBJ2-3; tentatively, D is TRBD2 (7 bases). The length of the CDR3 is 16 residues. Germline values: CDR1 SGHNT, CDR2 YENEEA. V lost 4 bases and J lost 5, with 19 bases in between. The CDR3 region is CASSSPGGGAGDTQYF. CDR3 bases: TGTGCCAGCAGCTCCCCTGGTGGGGGGGCCGGAGATACGCAGTATTTT. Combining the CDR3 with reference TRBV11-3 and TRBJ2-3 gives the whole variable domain EAGVVQSPRYKIIEKKQPVAFWCNPISGHNTLYWYLQNLGQGPELLIRYENEEAVDDSQLPKDRFSAERLKGVDSTLKIQPAELGDSAVYLCASSSPGGGAGDTQYFGPGTRLTVL.

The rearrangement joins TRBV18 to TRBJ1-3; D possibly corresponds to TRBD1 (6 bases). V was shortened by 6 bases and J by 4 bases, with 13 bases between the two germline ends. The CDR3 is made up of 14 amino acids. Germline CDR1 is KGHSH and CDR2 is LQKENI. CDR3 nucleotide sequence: TGTGCCAGCTCGCCAACAGGGATCGGAAACACCATATATTTT. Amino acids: CASSPTGIGNTIYF. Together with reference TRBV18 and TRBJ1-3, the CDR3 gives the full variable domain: NAGVMQNPRHLVRRRGQEARLRCSPMKGHSHVYWYRQLPEEGLKFMVYLQKENIIDESGMPKERFSAEFPKEGPSILRIQQVVRGDSAAYFCASSPTGIGNTIYFGEGSWLTVV.

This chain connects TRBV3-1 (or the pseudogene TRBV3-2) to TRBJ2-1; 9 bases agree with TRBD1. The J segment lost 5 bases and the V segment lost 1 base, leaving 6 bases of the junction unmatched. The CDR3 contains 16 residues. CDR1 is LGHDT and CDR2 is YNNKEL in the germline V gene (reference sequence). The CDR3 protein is CASSQGTWTGDNEQFF. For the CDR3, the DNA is TGTGCCAGCAGCCAAGGAACCTGGACAGGGGACAATGAGCAGTTCTTC.

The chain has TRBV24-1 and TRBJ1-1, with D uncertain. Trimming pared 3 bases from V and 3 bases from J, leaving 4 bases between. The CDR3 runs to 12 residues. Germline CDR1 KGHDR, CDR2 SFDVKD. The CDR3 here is CATSDEDTEAFF. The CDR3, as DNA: TGTGCCACCAGTGATGAAGACACTGAAGCTTTCTTT.

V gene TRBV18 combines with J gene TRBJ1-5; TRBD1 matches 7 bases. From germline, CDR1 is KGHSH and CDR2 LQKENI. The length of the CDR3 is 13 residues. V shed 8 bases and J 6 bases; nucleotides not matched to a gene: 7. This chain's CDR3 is CASRDRDGQPQHF. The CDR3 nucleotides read TGTGCCAGCCGAGACAGGGACGGTCAGCCCCAGCATTTT.

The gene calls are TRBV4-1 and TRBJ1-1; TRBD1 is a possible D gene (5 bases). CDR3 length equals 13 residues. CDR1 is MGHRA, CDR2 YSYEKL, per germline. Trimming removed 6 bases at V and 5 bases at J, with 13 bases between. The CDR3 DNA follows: TGCGCCAGCAGAAAGTTCAGGGAAACTGAAGCTTTCTTT. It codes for CASRKFRETEAFF.

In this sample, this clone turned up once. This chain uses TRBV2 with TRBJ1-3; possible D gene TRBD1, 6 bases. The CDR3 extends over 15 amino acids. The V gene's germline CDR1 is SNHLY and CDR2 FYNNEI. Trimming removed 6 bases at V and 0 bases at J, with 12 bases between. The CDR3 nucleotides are TGTGCCAGCAGGGGGGGGCACGGCTCTGGAAACACCATATATTTT. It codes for CASRGGHGSGNTIYF.

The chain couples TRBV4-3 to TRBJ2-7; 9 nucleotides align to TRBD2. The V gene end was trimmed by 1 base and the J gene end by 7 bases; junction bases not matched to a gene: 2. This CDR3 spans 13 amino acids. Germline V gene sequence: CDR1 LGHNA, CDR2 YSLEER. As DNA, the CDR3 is TGCGCCAGCAGCCAAGGCCTAGCGGGGGAGCAGTACTTC. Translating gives CASSQGLAGEQYF.